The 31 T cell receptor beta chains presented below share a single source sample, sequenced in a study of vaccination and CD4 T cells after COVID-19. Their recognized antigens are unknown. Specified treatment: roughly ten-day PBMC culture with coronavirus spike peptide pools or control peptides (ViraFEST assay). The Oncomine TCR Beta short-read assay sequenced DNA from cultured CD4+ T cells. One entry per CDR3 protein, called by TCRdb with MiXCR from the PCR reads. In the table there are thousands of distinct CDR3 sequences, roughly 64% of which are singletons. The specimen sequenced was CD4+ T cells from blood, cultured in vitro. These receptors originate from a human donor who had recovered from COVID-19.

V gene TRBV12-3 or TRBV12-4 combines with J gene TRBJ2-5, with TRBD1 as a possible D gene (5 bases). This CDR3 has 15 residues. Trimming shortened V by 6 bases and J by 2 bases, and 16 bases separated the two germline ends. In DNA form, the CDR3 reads TGTGCCAGCAGCCCTATCGACAGTTATCAAGAGACCCAGTACTTC. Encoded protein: CASSPIDSYQETQYF.

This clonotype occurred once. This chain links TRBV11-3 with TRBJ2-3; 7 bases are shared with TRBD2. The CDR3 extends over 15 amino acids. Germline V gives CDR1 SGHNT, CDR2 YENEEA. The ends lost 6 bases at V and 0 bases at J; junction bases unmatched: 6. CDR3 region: CASSSRRESTDTQYF. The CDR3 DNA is TGTGCCAGCAGTTCGAGGCGGGAGAGCACAGATACGCAGTATTTT.

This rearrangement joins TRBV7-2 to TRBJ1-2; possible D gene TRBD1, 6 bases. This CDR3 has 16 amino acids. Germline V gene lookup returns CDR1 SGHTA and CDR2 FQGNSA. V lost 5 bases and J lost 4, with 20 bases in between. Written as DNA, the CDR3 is TGTGCCAGCAGCCCCCGGACGGGGGGCGCTGGCTATGGCTACACCTTC. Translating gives CASSPRTGGAGYGYTF.

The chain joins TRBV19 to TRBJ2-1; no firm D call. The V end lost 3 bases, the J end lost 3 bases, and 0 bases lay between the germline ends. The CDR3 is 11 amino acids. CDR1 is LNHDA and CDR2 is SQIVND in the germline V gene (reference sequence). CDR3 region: CASSIYNEQFF. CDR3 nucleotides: TGTGCCAGTAGTATCTACAATGAGCAGTTCTTC.

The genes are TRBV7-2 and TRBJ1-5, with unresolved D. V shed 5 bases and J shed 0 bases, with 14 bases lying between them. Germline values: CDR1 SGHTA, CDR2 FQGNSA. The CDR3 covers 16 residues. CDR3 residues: CASSTDGAYSNQPQHF. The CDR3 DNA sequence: TGTGCCAGCAGCACGGACGGTGCTTATAGCAATCAGCCCCAGCATTTT.

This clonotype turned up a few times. CDR3 region: CASSDVNRYNSPLHF. The CDR3 DNA reads as TGTGCCAGCAGTGATGTGAACAGATATAATTCACCCCTCCACTTT. The V and J genes are TRBV2 and TRBJ1-6; D remains ambiguous. V was cut by 3 bases and J by 4 bases, with 10 bases left in between. Germline CDR1 SNHLY, CDR2 FYNNEI. The length of the CDR3 is 15 residues. The full variable domain, its missing parts supplied by reference TRBV2 and TRBJ1-6, is EPEVTQTPSHQVTQMGQEVILRCVPISNHLYFYWYRQILGQKVEFLVSFYNNEISEKSEIFDDQFSVERPDGSNFTLKIRSTKLEDSAMYFCASSDVNRYNSPLHFGNGTRLTVT.

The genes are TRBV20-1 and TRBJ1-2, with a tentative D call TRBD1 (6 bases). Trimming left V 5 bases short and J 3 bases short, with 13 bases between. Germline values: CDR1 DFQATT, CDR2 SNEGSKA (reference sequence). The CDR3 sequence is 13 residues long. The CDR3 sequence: CSALPTGHYGYTF. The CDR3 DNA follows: TGCAGTGCTCTCCCGACAGGACACTATGGCTACACCTTC.

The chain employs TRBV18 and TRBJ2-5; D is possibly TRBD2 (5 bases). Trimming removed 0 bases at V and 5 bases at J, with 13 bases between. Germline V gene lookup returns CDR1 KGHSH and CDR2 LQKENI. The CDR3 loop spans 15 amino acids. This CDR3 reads CASSPPGGRRETQYF. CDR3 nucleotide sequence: TGTGCCAGCTCACCACCTGGCGGGCGGCGGGAGACCCAGTACTTC.

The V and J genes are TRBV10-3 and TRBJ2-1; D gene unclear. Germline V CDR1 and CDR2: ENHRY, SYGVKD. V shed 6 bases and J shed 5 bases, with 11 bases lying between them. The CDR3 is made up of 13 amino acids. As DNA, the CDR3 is TGTGCCATCAGGCGGAGTGAGAACAATGAGCAGTTCTTC. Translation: CAIRRSENNEQFF.

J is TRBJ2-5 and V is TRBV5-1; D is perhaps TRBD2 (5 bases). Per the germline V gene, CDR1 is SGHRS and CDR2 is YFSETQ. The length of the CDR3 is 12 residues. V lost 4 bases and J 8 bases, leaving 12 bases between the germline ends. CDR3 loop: CASSPGETTQYF. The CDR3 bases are TGCGCCAGCAGCCCCGGGGAGACCACCCAGTACTTC.

In DNA, the CDR3 is TGTGCCTGGGGCCGGGACGGGAACTACGAGCAGTACTTC. It yields the protein CAWGRDGNYEQYF. The chain recombines TRBV30 with TRBJ2-7; D possibly uses TRBD1 or TRBD2 (5 bases each). The V and J ends lost 5 bases and 3 bases respectively, with 14 bases between them. CDR1 is GTSNPN, CDR2 SVGIG, per germline (reference sequence). The CDR3 contains 13 residues.

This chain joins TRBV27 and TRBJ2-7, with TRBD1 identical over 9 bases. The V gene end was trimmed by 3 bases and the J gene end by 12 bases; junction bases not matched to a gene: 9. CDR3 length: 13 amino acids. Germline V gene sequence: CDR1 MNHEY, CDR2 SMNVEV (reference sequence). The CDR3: CASSLGQGAPLYF. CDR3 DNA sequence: TGTGCCAGCAGTTTGGGACAGGGTGCTCCCTTGTACTTC.

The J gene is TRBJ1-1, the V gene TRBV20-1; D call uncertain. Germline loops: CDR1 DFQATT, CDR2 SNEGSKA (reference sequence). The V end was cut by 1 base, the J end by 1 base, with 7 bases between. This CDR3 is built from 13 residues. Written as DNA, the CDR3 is TGCAGTGCTAGAGCACAGTCGAACACTGAAGCTTTCTTT. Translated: CSARAQSNTEAFF.

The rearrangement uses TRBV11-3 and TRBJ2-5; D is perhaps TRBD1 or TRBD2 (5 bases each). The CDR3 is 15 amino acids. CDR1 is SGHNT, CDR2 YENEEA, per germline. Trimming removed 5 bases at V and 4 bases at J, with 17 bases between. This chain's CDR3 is CASSQDHFGGETQYF. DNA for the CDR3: TGTGCCAGCAGCCAAGACCACTTTGGGGGAGAGACCCAGTACTTC.

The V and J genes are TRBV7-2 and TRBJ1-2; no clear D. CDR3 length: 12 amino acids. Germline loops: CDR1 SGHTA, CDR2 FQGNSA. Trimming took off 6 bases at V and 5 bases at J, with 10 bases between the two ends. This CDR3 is CASSTFRYGYTF. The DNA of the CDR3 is TGTGCCAGCAGTACCTTTCGGTATGGCTACACCTTC.

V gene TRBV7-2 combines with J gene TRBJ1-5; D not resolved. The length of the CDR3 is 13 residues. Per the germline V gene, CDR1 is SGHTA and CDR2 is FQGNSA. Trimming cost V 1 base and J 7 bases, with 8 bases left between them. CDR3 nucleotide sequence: TGTGCCAGCAGCTTAGAGGTGGACCAGCCCCAGCATTTT. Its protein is CASSLEVDQPQHF.

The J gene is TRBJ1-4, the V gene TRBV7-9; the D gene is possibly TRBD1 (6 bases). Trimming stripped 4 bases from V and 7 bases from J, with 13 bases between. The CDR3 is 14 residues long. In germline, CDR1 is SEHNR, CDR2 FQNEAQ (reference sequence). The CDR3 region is CASSSSGDGEKLFF. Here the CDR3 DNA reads TGTGCCAGCAGCTCTTCAGGGGATGGTGAAAAACTGTTTTTT.

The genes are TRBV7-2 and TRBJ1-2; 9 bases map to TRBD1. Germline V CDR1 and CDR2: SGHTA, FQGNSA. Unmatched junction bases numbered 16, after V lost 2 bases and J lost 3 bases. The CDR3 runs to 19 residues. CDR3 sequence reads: CASSLTPIVTGGAYYGYTF. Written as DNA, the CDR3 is TGTGCCAGCAGCTTAACGCCTATAGTCACAGGGGGCGCTTACTATGGCTACACCTTC.

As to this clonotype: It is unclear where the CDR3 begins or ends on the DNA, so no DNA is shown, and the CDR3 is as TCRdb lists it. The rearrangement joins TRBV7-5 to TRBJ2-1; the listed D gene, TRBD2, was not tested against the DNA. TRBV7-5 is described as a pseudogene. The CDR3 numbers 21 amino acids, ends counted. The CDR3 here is CISVPELSGLAGGSSYNEQFF.

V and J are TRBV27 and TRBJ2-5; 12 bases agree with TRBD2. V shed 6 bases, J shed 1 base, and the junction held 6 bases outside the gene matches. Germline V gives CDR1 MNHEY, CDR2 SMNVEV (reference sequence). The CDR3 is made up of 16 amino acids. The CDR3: CASRLLAGGPQETQYF. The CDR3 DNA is TGTGCCAGCAGGCTACTAGCGGGGGGACCCCAAGAGACCCAGTACTTC.

CDR3 DNA: TGCAGTGCTAGAGGAGGGCAGGGCCCCGACACTGAAGCTTTCTTT. Protein product: CSARGGQGPDTEAFF. V gene TRBV20-1 combines with J gene TRBJ1-1; a possible D gene is TRBD1 (5 bases). V lost 1 base, J lost 3 bases, and 15 bases lay in between. The CDR3 covers 15 residues. Germline V CDR1 and CDR2: DFQATT, SNEGSKA (reference sequence).

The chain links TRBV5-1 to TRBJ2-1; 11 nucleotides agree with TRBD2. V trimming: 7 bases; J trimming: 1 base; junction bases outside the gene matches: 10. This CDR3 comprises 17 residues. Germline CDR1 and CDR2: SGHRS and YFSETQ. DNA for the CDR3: TGCGCCAGCCAGGCCGGTAGCGGGGGGGCTTCCTACAATGAGCAGTTCTTC. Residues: CASQAGSGGASYNEQFF.

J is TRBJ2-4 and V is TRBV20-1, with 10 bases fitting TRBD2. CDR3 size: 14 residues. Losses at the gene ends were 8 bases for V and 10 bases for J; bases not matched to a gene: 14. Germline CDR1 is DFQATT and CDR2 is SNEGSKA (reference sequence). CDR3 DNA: TGCAGTCCACGGGGGGGAGCTAGCGGGGGTATTCAGTACTTC. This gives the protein CSPRGGASGGIQYF.

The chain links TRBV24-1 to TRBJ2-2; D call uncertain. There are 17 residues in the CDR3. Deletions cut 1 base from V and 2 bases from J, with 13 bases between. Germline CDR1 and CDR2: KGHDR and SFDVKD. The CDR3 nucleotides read TGTGCCACCAGTGATTTCTCGACTCCGCTCAACACCGGGGAGCTGTTTTTT. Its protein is CATSDFSTPLNTGELFF.

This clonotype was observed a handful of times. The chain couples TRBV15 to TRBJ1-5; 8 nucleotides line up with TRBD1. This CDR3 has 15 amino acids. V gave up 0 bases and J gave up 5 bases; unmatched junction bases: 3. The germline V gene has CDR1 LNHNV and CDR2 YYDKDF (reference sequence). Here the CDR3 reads CATSREVTGDQPQHF. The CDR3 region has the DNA TGTGCCACCAGCAGAGAGGTGACAGGGGATCAGCCCCAGCATTTT. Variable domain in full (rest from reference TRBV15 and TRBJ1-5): DAMVIQNPRYQVTQFGKPVTLSCSQTLNHNVMYWYQQKSSQAPKLLFHYYDKDFNNEADTPDNFQSRRPNTSFCFLDIRSPGLGDTAMYLCATSREVTGDQPQHFGDGTRLSIL.

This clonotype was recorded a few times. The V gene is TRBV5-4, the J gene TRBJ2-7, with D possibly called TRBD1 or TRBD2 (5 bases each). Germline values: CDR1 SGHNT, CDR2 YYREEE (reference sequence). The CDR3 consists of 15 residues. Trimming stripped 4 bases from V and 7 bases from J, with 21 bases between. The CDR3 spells CASSPRPGTTTEQYF. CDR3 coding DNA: TGTGCCAGCAGCCCTAGGCCTGGGACCACCACGGAGCAGTACTTC. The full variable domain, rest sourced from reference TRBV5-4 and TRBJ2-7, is ETGVTQSPTHLIKTRGQQVTLRCSSQSGHNTVSWYQQALGQGPQFIFQYYREEENGRGNFPPRFSGLQFPNYSSELNVNALELDDSALYLCASSPRPGTTTEQYFGPGTRLTVT.

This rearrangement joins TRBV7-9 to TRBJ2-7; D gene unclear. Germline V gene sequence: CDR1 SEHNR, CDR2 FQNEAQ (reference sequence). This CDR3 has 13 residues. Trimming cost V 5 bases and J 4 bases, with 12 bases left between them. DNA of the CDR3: TGTGCCAGCAGCCGCCCCGCTGGGTACGAGCAGTACTTC. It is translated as CASSRPAGYEQYF.

The CDR3, as DNA: TGCAGTGCTAGAGAGGGGACAGGGGCTTATAATTCACCCCTCCACTTT. As protein: CSAREGTGAYNSPLHF. This rearrangement joins TRBV20-1 to TRBJ1-6; 10 bases are shared with TRBD1. The germline gives CDR1 DFQATT, CDR2 SNEGSKA (reference sequence). CDR3 length: 16 residues. With 0 bases clipped from V and 4 bases from J, the junction kept 3 bases outside the gene matches.

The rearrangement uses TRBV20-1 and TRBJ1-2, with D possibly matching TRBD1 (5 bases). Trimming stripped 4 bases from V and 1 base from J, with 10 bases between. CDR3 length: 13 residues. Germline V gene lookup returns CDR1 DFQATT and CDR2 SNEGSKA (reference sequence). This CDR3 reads CSAIGAVNYGYTF. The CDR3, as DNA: TGCAGTGCTATCGGGGCTGTTAACTATGGCTACACCTTC.

This CDR3 reads CATSVNGLQFF. The CDR3 nucleotides are TGTGCCACCAGTGTTAATGGTTTGCAGTTCTTC. V usage is TRBV24-1 and J usage is TRBJ2-1; D remains unclear. The CDR3 spans 11 residues. The V end was cut by 5 bases, the J end by 12 bases, with 10 bases between. CDR1 and CDR2 (germline): KGHDR, SFDVKD.

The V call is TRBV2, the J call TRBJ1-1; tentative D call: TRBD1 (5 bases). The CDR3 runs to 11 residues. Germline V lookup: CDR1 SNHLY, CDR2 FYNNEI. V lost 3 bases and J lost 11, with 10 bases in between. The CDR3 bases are TGTGCCAGCAGTGACGAGGGGCGCGCTTTCTTT. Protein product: CASSDEGRAFF.